The sequence of this TCR beta chain was determined in a study of T cell changes during pregnancy in multiple sclerosis. Profiled with immunoSEQ multiplex PCR; TCRdb holds only in-frame clones, not every one. The sample holds about 75,000 clones, roughly 90% seen once. The CDR3 contains 14 residues. The germline gives CDR1 SGHVS, CDR2 FNYEAQ. The ends were cut back, 1 base at V and 0 bases at J, with 3 bases in the middle. The sequenced sample was peripheral blood, obtained in the first trimester of pregnancy. This clonotype was sampled from a female donor in good health, enrolled as a control in a pregnancy study. The chain links TRBV7-6 to TRBJ2-2; D remains unclear. CDR3 sequence reads: CASSLVANTGELFF. In nucleotides, the CDR3 is TGTGCCAGCAGCTTAGTCGCGAACACCGGGGAGCTGTTTTTT. The whole variable domain, filled in from reference TRBV7-6 and TRBJ2-2, reads GAGVSQSPRYKVTKRGQDVALRCDPISGHVSLYWYRQALGQGPEFLTYFNYEAQQDKSGLPNDRFSAERPEGSISTLTIQRTEQRDSAMYRCASSLVANTGELFFGEGSRLTVL.